These 13 T cell receptor delta chains were all obtained from the same sample, sequenced in a study of gammadelta T cells in human blood. TCRdb made new clone calls on the RT-PCR reads using CATT. The table has 450 to 600 delta-chain clones, roughly 47% seen once. Sequenced material: Vgamma9Vdelta2 gamma-delta T cells from adult blood. Every receptor here comes from a human donor.

This clone was picked up a small number of times. This is likely an artifact of a read error, given a far larger clone one base away. The V call is TRDV2, the J call TRDJ1, with 9 positions matching TRDD3. This CDR3 comprises 17 residues. V shed 2 bases, J shed 0 bases, and the junction held 9 bases outside the gene matches. Germline V CDR1 and CDR2: GEAIGNYY, EKD. The CDR3 DNA reads TGTGCCTGTGACATCCGCACTGGGGGACCGTACACCGATAAACTCATCTTT. Its translation is CACDIRTGGPYTDKLIF.

As regards this clone: TCRdb has a much larger clone's protein, which differs at residue 6 from the translation of this DNA, likely because of a read error; what is shown is the protein translated from the DNA. The chain employs TRAV14/DV4 and TRDJ3, with a weak D call TRDD1 (5 bases). CDR1 and CDR2 (germline): TSDPSYG, QGSYDQQN (reference sequence). The CDR3 extends over 16 amino acids. In DNA, the CDR3 is TGTGCTCTGAGTGAAATCAGCTCCTGGGACACCCGACAGATGTTTTTC. Encoded protein: CALSEISSWDTRQMFF.

Only a few counts were recorded for this clone. One base separates it from a far larger clone, so it is likely a read error. This chain uses TRDV2 with TRDJ3; TRDD3 agrees at 7 bases. This CDR3 region has 15 residues. Germline V gene sequence: CDR1 GEAIGNYY, CDR2 EKD. CDR3: CACNTVGESTRQMFF. In DNA form, the CDR3 reads TGTGCCTGTAACACCGTGGGGGAAAGTACCCGACAGATGTTTTTC.

Note on this clone: The protein TCRdb lists belongs to a much larger clone and differs from this DNA's translation at residue 13, which points to a read error; the protein shown is made from the DNA. This rearrangement joins TRDV2 to TRDJ1; 13 bases are shared with TRDD3. Germline V CDR1 and CDR2: GEAIGNYY, EKD. V trimming: 0 bases; J trimming: 3 bases; junction bases outside the gene matches: 21. The CDR3 is 22 amino acids. The CDR3 region is CACDTVRPTGGYVYRRADKLIF. The CDR3 bases are TGTGCCTGTGACACCGTCAGGCCCACTGGGGGATACGTTTATAGGAGGGCCGATAAACTCATCTTT.

This clone was counted a few times. This sequence may be a read error, since a much larger clone differs from it by one base. Additional DNA sequences in this sample encode the identical CDR3. This sequence joins TRDV2 and TRDJ1; TRDD3 aligns across 7 bases. V gave up 1 base and J gave up 1 base; unmatched junction bases: 14. From germline, CDR1 is GEAIGNYY and CDR2 EKD. The CDR3 contains 18 residues. CDR3 in DNA: TGTGCCTGTGACACTGTACTGGGGTCGGGGGCTTCCACCGATAAACTCATCTTT. Protein: CACDTVLGSGASTDKLIF.

In regard to this clone: The protein TCRdb lists belongs to a much larger clone and differs from this DNA's translation at residue 8, which points to a read error; the protein shown is made from the DNA. The rearrangement joins TRDV2 to TRDJ1; TRDD2 is a possible D gene (6 bases). V gave up 3 bases and J gave up 0 bases, with 16 bases separating them. This CDR3 region has 16 residues. Germline V lookup: CDR1 GEAIGNYY, CDR2 EKD. The CDR3 DNA reads TGTGCCTGTGACTACACTTCCTGTACCAACACCGATAAACTCATCTTT. Translated: CACDYTSCTNTDKLIF.

With respect to this clone: A read error is the likely source, as a far larger clone sits one nucleotide away. The sample has other DNA sequences that encode this CDR3 too. This sequence joins TRDV2 and TRDJ1; 10 bases fit TRDD3. The V segment lost 0 bases and the J segment 5 bases; nucleotides outside the gene matches: 17. The CDR3 contains 19 residues. CDR1 is GEAIGNYY and CDR2 is EKD in the germline V gene. The CDR3 DNA reads TGTGCCTGTGACACCGTGAACTACTGGGGGATGGGGAGCACAGATAAACTCATCTTT. Translating it yields CACDTVNYWGMGSTDKLIF.

By sample share, this clone is hyperexpanded. Distinct nucleotide sequences in the sample also encode this CDR3. The V and J genes are TRDV2 and TRDJ1; 9 bases map to TRDD3. Per the germline V gene, CDR1 is GEAIGNYY and CDR2 is EKD. Trimming at V came to 1 base and at J to 4 bases, leaving 6 bases not matched to a gene. This CDR3 comprises 15 residues. CDR3 DNA sequence: TGTGCCTGTGACACTTTGGGGGATAGTAGCGATAAACTCATCTTT. Translation gives CACDTLGDSSDKLIF.

This clone was counted between two and nine times. With only one base between it and a far larger clone, this is likely a read error. The V and J genes are TRDV2 and TRDJ1; the D is unclear. CDR1 is GEAIGNYY, CDR2 EKD, per germline. This CDR3 comprises 14 residues. The CDR3, as DNA: TGTGCCTGTGACAGCCTAGGTGACACCGATAAACCCATCTTT. Translated, it gives CACDSLGDTDKPIF.

On this clone: The protein held in TCRdb is that of a much larger clone and does not match this DNA's translation at residue 5, likely because of a read error; the protein shown is translated from the DNA. This chain joins TRDV2 and TRDJ1, with D maybe TRDD2 (5 bases). Trimming stripped 3 bases from V and 0 bases from J, with 16 bases between. The CDR3 contains 16 residues. Germline CDR1 reads GEAIGNYY; CDR2 reads EKD. The CDR3 coding sequence is TGTGCCTGTGACTCCACTTCCCGTACCAACACCGATAAACTCATCTTT. This sequence encodes CACDSTSRTNTDKLIF.

This clone is large in the sample. Other nucleotide sequences from this sample produce the same CDR3. This chain links TRDV2 with TRDJ1, with 10 bases matching TRDD3. The V segment lost 0 bases and the J segment 4 bases; nucleotides outside the gene matches: 13. The germline V gene has CDR1 GEAIGNYY and CDR2 EKD. The length of the CDR3 is 18 residues. The CDR3 loop is CACDTVARLGDKGDKLIF. Written as DNA, the CDR3 is TGTGCCTGTGACACCGTGGCCAGGCTGGGGGATAAGGGCGATAAACTCATCTTT.

With regard to this clone: A much larger clone is a single base away; this may be a read error. Other DNA sequences of this sample code for an identical CDR3. The chain has TRDV2 and TRDJ1, with TRDD3 matching 7 bases. CDR3 size: 18 residues. Looked up from germline, CDR1 is GEAIGNYY and CDR2 is EKD. CDR3 nucleotides: TGTGCCTGTGACACCGTCTGGGGGTCTTCACAGAACACTGATAAACTCATCTTT. Protein: CACDTVWGSSQNTDKLIF.

This clone was observed a handful of times. Being one base from a much bigger clone, this may be a read error. The same CDR3 is also encoded by other DNA sequences in this sample. The chain recombines TRDV2 with TRDJ1; weak D call: TRDD1 (5 bases). Germline V lookup: CDR1 GEAIGNYY, CDR2 EKD. The CDR3 is made up of 15 amino acids. The CDR3 loop is CACDNLIGDTDKLIF. The CDR3 DNA reads TGTGCCTGTGACAACCTAATAGGCGACACTGATAAACTCATCTTT.